This entry lists 13 T cell receptor beta chains sequenced from one sample in a study of blood T cell repertoires in COVID-19. The method was immunoSEQ multiplex PCR; TCRdb's version includes in-frame clones alone and lacks a portion of them. This table holds about 140,000 clones, around 84% found once. Sequenced sample: peripheral blood. The source of these receptors is a man aged 60-69 years with active or convalescent COVID-19.

The chain is built from TRBV12-3 or TRBV12-4 and TRBJ1-1; TRBD1 agrees at 8 bases. The V gene end was trimmed by 5 bases and the J gene end by 9 bases; junction bases not matched to a gene: 8. CDR3 size: 13 residues. CDR3 in DNA: TGTGCCAGCAGTCCTCGACAGGGGATGCAAGCTTTCTTT. This encodes CASSPRQGMQAFF.

This clone turned up a few times. The gene calls are TRBV4-1 and TRBJ1-2; 7 bases align to TRBD1. This CDR3 spans 15 amino acids. CDR1 and CDR2 from the germline V gene are MGHRA and YSYEKL. V trimming: 4 bases; J trimming: 3 bases; junction bases outside the gene matches: 8. CDR3 region: CASSPDPQGDYGYTF. The CDR3 DNA is TGCGCCAGCAGCCCTGATCCGCAGGGGGACTATGGCTACACCTTC.

The CDR3 nucleotides are TGTGCCAGCAGCTTAGGACAGGGCAGCGGCTACACCTTC. Translating gives CASSLGQGSGYTF. The chain has TRBV7-2 and TRBJ1-2, with 7 positions matching TRBD1. J was trimmed by 8 bases and V by 1 base; bases with no gene match: 4. Germline V CDR1 and CDR2: SGHTA, FQGNSA. The CDR3 totals 13 residues.

This chain uses TRBV30 with TRBJ2-1; 10 bases fit TRBD2. The CDR3 totals 21 residues. Germline CDR1 reads GTSNPN; CDR2 reads SVGIG (reference sequence). Trimming at V came to 3 bases and at J to 0 bases, leaving 20 bases not matched to a gene. The CDR3 DNA reads TGTGCCTGGAGCGGTTTGTCAACTAGCGGGGATACCACCAGCTCCTACAATGAGCAGTTCTTC. The encoded protein is CAWSGLSTSGDTTSSYNEQFF.

The rearrangement links TRBV5-5 to TRBJ2-7; 8 bases fit TRBD1. Germline V lookup: CDR1 SGHKS, CDR2 YYEKEE (reference sequence). The CDR3 spans 15 residues. The trim removed 4 bases at V and 2 bases at J, leaving 8 bases unmatched. DNA of the CDR3: TGTGCCAGCAGCCAAGGACAGGGTCCGGCCTACGAGCAGTACGTC. Protein sequence: CASSQGQGPAYEQYV.

The rearrangement uses TRBV24-1 and TRBJ2-5, with TRBD2 matching over 9 bases. Germline loops: CDR1 KGHDR, CDR2 SFDVKD. V lost 6 bases to trimming and J lost 7 bases; unmatched junction nucleotides: 8. This CDR3 is built from 14 residues. CDR3 sequence: CATSSSSGIGTQYF. CDR3 bases: TGTGCCACCAGTTCCTCTAGCGGGATTGGGACCCAGTACTTC.

J is TRBJ1-1 and V is TRBV27; D remains unclear. Per germline, CDR1 MNHEY and CDR2 SMNVEV (reference sequence). Trimming left V 2 bases short and J 11 bases short, with 12 bases between. The CDR3 sequence is 12 residues long. The CDR3 protein is CASSLIGELAFF. Written as DNA, the CDR3 is TGTGCCAGCAGTTTAATAGGAGAATTGGCTTTCTTT.

The rearrangement links TRBV4-3 to TRBJ2-1; 10 bases agree with TRBD2. The CDR3 is 19 residues long. With V trimmed by 0 bases and J by 5 bases, 13 bases remained unmatched. The germline CDR1 and CDR2 sequences are LGHNA and YSLEER. The CDR3 DNA follows: TGCGCCAGCAGCCAAGATAGTTGGCCGAGCACTAGCGGGGACAATGAGCAGTTCTTC. It encodes CASSQDSWPSTSGDNEQFF.

A note on this clone: Germline is not matched at one junction end, which may reflect a read error. J is TRBJ1-2 and V is TRBV12-3 or TRBV12-4; 8 bases agree with TRBD1. The CDR3 runs 10 residues. This CDR3 reads CASSSADRAF. The CDR3 nucleotides read TGTGCCAGCAGTTCAGCGGACAGGGCCTTC.

This chain connects TRBV6-5 to TRBJ2-3, with a weak D call TRBD1 (6 bases). Germline V gene data show CDR1 as MNHEY and CDR2 as SVGAGI. CDR3 size: 13 residues. V was clipped by 8 bases and J by 4 bases, with 13 bases between them. The DNA of the CDR3 is TGTGCCAGCTGGTCAGGGGTAGCAGATACGCAGTATTTT. This codes for CASWSGVADTQYF.

This clone was seen only once. The chain links TRBV5-4 to TRBJ2-3; 7 bases map to TRBD1. The CDR3 is 14 residues long. Germline assignment: CDR1 SGHNT and CDR2 YYREEE (reference sequence). The J segment lost 2 bases and the V segment lost 3 bases, leaving 3 bases of the junction unmatched. Here the CDR3 DNA reads TGTGCCAGCAGCTCGGGACAGTACACAGATACGCAGTATTTT. Amino acids: CASSSGQYTDTQYF.

V and J are TRBV23-1 and TRBJ2-7; the match to TRBD1 covers 11 bases. TRBV23-1 counts as an open reading frame of uncertain function. The CDR3 covers 15 residues. V dropped 3 bases and J dropped 3; count of bases not matched to a gene: 4. The CDR3 spells CASSHYGTGGYEQYV. The DNA for the CDR3 is TGCGCCAGCAGTCATTACGGGACAGGGGGCTACGAGCAGTACGTC.

J is TRBJ1-4 and V is TRBV12-5, with 7 bases aligning to TRBD1. V lost 7 bases and J lost 7; bases outside the gene matches: 6. This CDR3 contains 13 residues. Germline V lookup: CDR1 LGHNT, CDR2 FRNRAP. The CDR3 loop is CASAPTGIEKLFF. DNA of the CDR3: TGTGCTAGTGCCCCGACAGGGATTGAAAAACTGTTTTTT.